Shown below are 22 T cell receptor beta chains from a single sample sequenced in a study of control samples from healthy donors and cancer patients. Sequenced by immunoSEQ multiplex PCR; TCRdb stores in-frame clones only, minus some. The sample comprises 260,000 or so clones, roughly 80% of which are singletons, and 13% rests with the top ten. The sequencing sample was made of PBMCs. The source is an older woman with lung cancer.

J is TRBJ1-1 and V is TRBV6-1; TRBD1 might be the D (6 bases). The CDR3 totals 15 residues. Trimming removed 1 base at V and 4 bases at J, with 13 bases between. Germline V gene sequence: CDR1 MNHNS, CDR2 SASEGT. The CDR3: CASSEEGGAVTEAFF. CDR3 DNA: TGTGCCAGCAGTGAAGAAGGGGGGGCGGTCACTGAAGCTTTCTTT.

The rearrangement links TRBV29-1 to TRBJ1-4; the D is unclear. Germline CDR1 and CDR2: SQVTM and ANQGSEA. V lost 5 bases and J 5 bases, leaving 12 bases between the germline ends. The CDR3 totals 13 residues. The chain's CDR3 is CSVINGQNEKLFF. Written as DNA, the CDR3 is TGCAGCGTTATAAACGGTCAAAATGAAAAACTGTTTTTT.

The V gene is TRBV6-2 or TRBV6-3, the J gene TRBJ2-3; 8 nucleotides agree with TRBD2. V dropped 5 bases and J dropped 0; count of bases not matched to a gene: 13. Germline V gene data show CDR1 as MNHEY and CDR2 as SVGEGT. This CDR3 has 18 amino acids. The CDR3 DNA is TGTGCCAGCAGTCGTCTAGTTAGCGGGGCTACTAGCACAGATACGCAGTATTTT. Translation gives CASSRLVSGATSTDTQYF.

This clone occurred once. The V call is TRBV7-2, the J call TRBJ2-2; TRBD1 agrees at 11 bases. Germline CDR1 reads SGHTA; CDR2 reads FQGNSA. V was pared by 1 base and J by 6 bases, with 7 bases of the junction left unmatched. The CDR3 covers 17 residues. The DNA for the CDR3 is TGTGCCAGCAGCTTAGGTCGGGGGACAGGGGGGGCCGGGGAGCTGTTTTTT. The encoded protein is CASSLGRGTGGAGELFF.

V usage is TRBV18 and J usage is TRBJ2-1, with D uncertain. The CDR3 has 15 amino acids. The V gene's germline CDR1 is KGHSH and CDR2 LQKENI. The V end was cut by 2 bases, the J end by 3 bases, with 11 bases between. The CDR3 spells CASSPTLVGYNEQFF. The CDR3 DNA sequence: TGTGCCAGCTCACCAACTTTGGTAGGCTACAATGAGCAGTTCTTC.

V is TRBV6-7 and J is TRBJ2-7; D is undetermined. TRBV6-7 qualifies as an ORF whose function is uncertain. The V end was cut by 0 bases, the J end by 3 bases, with 15 bases between. The CDR3 covers 16 residues. CDR3 amino acids: CASSYSETPYRYEQYF. In DNA, the CDR3 is TGTGCCAGCAGTTACTCGGAGACGCCCTACCGCTACGAGCAGTACTTC.

V usage is TRBV9 and J usage is TRBJ1-4, with D possibly TRBD1 on 6 matching bases. The V gene lost 0 bases and the J gene lost 7 bases, with 10 bases spanning the gap. Germline CDR1 is SGDLS and CDR2 is YYNGEE. The CDR3 is made up of 14 amino acids. Here the CDR3 DNA reads TGTGCCAGCAGCGTAGACAGGGAGGGTGAAAAACTGTTTTTT. Protein product: CASSVDREGEKLFF.

This clone was detected only once. The chain joins TRBV5-1 to TRBJ2-7; TRBD2 might be the D (5 bases). Germline CDR1 and CDR2: SGHRS and YFSETQ. The CDR3 spans 14 residues. Deletions cut 7 bases from V and 0 bases from J, with 14 bases between. CDR3: CASEPGLGSYEQYF. CDR3 DNA: TGCGCCAGCGAGCCCGGACTGGGCTCCTACGAGCAGTACTTC.

The chain has TRBV27 and TRBJ2-2; 11 nucleotides match TRBD2. Germline lookup yields CDR1 MNHEY and CDR2 SMNVEV (reference sequence). The CDR3 totals 15 residues. The V gene end was trimmed by 8 bases and the J gene end by 7 bases; junction bases not matched to a gene: 9. Here the CDR3 DNA reads TGTGCCAGCCGGGAACTAGCGGGAGTTGGCGGGGAGCTGTTTTTT. Translated: CASRELAGVGGELFF.

V and J are TRBV3-1 (or the pseudogene TRBV3-2) and TRBJ2-3, with TRBD2 identical over 9 bases. After removal of 3 bases from V and 6 bases from J, the junction contained 10 bases not matched to a gene. Germline loops: CDR1 LGHDT, CDR2 YNNKEL (reference sequence). This CDR3 is built from 16 residues. The CDR3 spells CASSHRELAGADTQYF. DNA of the CDR3: TGTGCCAGCAGCCACCGAGAGTTAGCGGGGGCGGATACGCAGTATTTT.

This clone has a handful of counts. The chain is built from TRBV10-1 and TRBJ1-1; 10 nucleotides line up with TRBD1. J was trimmed by 8 bases and V by 5 bases; bases with no gene match: 2. The germline V gene has CDR1 WNHNN and CDR2 SYGVQD (reference sequence). The CDR3 spans 12 residues. The chain's CDR3 is CASSPGQGEAFF. The CDR3 region has the DNA TGCGCCAGCAGTCCGGGACAGGGGGAAGCTTTCTTT.

The rearrangement links TRBV7-6 to TRBJ2-1, with D maybe TRBD1 (5 bases). The germline V and J ends were trimmed by 1 base and 4 bases, with 11 bases remaining between them. This CDR3 comprises 15 residues. Germline assignment: CDR1 SGHVS and CDR2 FNYEAQ. The CDR3 loop reads CASSLGRVVYNEQFF. Here the CDR3 DNA reads TGTGCCAGCAGCTTAGGCAGGGTTGTTTACAATGAGCAGTTCTTC.

The V and J genes are TRBV19 and TRBJ2-4; perhaps D is TRBD1 or TRBD2 (5 bases each). CDR3 length equals 16 residues. V was trimmed by 6 bases and J by 0 bases, leaving 15 bases between them. Germline-derived CDR1 and CDR2 are LNHDA and SQIVND (reference sequence). In nucleotides, the CDR3 is TGTGCCAGTAGCCCCCGGGACCGTATAGCCAAAAACATTCAGTACTTC. This sequence encodes CASSPRDRIAKNIQYF. Using reference TRBV19 and TRBJ2-4 for the parts outside the CDR3, the full variable domain is DGGITQSPKYLFRKEGQNVTLSCEQNLNHDAMYWYRQDPGQGLRLIYYSQIVNDFQKGDIAEGYSVSREKKESFPLTVTSAQKNPTAFYLCASSPRDRIAKNIQYFGAGTRLSVL.

The V call is TRBV11-3, the J call TRBJ2-1, with D perhaps TRBD2 (5 bases). Germline loops: CDR1 SGHNT, CDR2 YENEEA. Trimming shortened V by 4 bases and J by 3 bases, and 10 bases separated the two germline ends. This CDR3 has 14 residues. Here the CDR3 reads CASSWGEDYNEQFF. For the CDR3, the DNA is TGTGCCAGCAGCTGGGGAGAGGACTACAATGAGCAGTTCTTC. The whole variable domain, remainder taken from reference TRBV11-3 and TRBJ2-1, is EAGVVQSPRYKIIEKKQPVAFWCNPISGHNTLYWYLQNLGQGPELLIRYENEEAVDDSQLPKDRFSAERLKGVDSTLKIQPAELGDSAVYLCASSWGEDYNEQFFGPGTRLTVL.

The V call is TRBV7-2, the J call TRBJ2-6, with unresolved D. Germline loops: CDR1 SGHTA, CDR2 FQGNSA. V lost 0 bases, J lost 2 bases, and 14 bases lay in between. There are 18 residues in the CDR3. The CDR3 region is CASSLARIKDAGANVLTF. DNA for the CDR3: TGTGCCAGCAGCTTAGCGCGCATCAAGGACGCTGGGGCCAACGTCCTGACTTTC. The complete variable domain, with remaining parts taken from reference TRBV7-2 and TRBJ2-6, reads GAGVSQSPSNKVTEKGKDVELRCDPISGHTALYWYRQSLGQGLEFLIYFQGNSAPDKSGLPSDRFSAERTGGSVSTLTIQRTQQEDSAVYLCASSLARIKDAGANVLTFGAGSRLTVL.

The chain carries TRBV7-9 and TRBJ2-7; TRBD2 agrees at 10 bases. The CDR3 runs 14 residues. Germline V gives CDR1 SEHNR, CDR2 FQNEAQ (reference sequence). V lost 11 bases and J lost 2; bases outside the gene matches: 9. The CDR3 nucleotides are TGTGCCGGAGGGGGAGCGGGAGGGCCCTACGAGCAGTACTTC. Its protein is CAGGGAGGPYEQYF.

The V and J genes are TRBV24-1 and TRBJ2-7; D is possibly TRBD1 or TRBD2 (6 bases each). Germline V gene data show CDR1 as KGHDR and CDR2 as SFDVKD. This CDR3 spans 14 amino acids. V was pared by 5 bases and J by 6 bases, with 16 bases between. As DNA, the CDR3 is TGTGCCACCAGTGGTCGGGGGCCGGTGGGCGAGCAGTACTTC. This sequence encodes CATSGRGPVGEQYF.

The chain links TRBV9 to TRBJ2-3; 8 bases are shared with TRBD1. With 4 bases clipped from V and 0 bases from J, the junction kept 10 bases outside the gene matches. CDR3 length equals 17 residues. Germline V CDR1 and CDR2: SGDLS, YYNGEE. The CDR3 DNA follows: TGTGCCAGCAGCCTCCGGACAGGGCCGCCTAGCACAGATACGCAGTATTTT. Its protein product is CASSLRTGPPSTDTQYF.

The chain employs TRBV18 and TRBJ2-3, with TRBD2 matching over 10 bases. Germline V gene sequence: CDR1 KGHSH, CDR2 LQKENI. Trimming removed 5 bases from V and 1 base from J; junction bases left unmatched: 3. The CDR3 covers 15 residues. CDR3 region: CASSDLAGGTDTQYF. The CDR3, as DNA: TGTGCCAGCTCAGATCTAGCGGGGGGCACAGATACGCAGTATTTT.

This chain links TRBV18 with TRBJ1-2; D is perhaps TRBD1 (5 bases). Per germline, CDR1 KGHSH and CDR2 LQKENI. The CDR3 has 14 residues. Trimming stripped 3 bases from V and 8 bases from J, with 16 bases between. The CDR3 nucleotides read TGTGCCAGCTCACCGGTCAGGGAGCATGTAGGCTACACCTTC. Translation gives CASSPVREHVGYTF.

The chain is built from TRBV28 and TRBJ2-4; D is unclear. V lost 5 bases to trimming and J lost 0 bases, with 14 bases between them. The CDR3 consists of 16 residues. The germline gives CDR1 MDHEN, CDR2 SYDVKM. CDR3 amino acids: CASSDPILLAKNIQYF. CDR3 in DNA: TGTGCCAGCAGTGATCCCATTTTACTAGCCAAAAACATTCAGTACTTC. Drawing the rest from reference TRBV28 and TRBJ2-4, the complete variable domain is DVKVTQSSRYLVKRTGEKVFLECVQDMDHENMFWYRQDPGLGLRLIYFSYDVKMKEKGDIPEGYSVSREKKERFSLILESASTNQTSMYLCASSDPILLAKNIQYFGAGTRLSVL.

The chain links TRBV28 to TRBJ2-3, with TRBD2 identical over 10 bases. Germline V gives CDR1 MDHEN, CDR2 SYDVKM. With V trimmed by 2 bases and J by 5 bases, 4 bases remained unmatched. The CDR3 is 15 amino acids. The CDR3 nucleotides read TGTGCCAGCAGTTTAAGCGGGAGGGCCAGAGATACGCAGTATTTT. Residues: CASSLSGRARDTQYF.